The clone carrying this T cell receptor (beta chain) was counted at least ten times. This sample was taken from a study of early T cells in non-severe SARS-CoV-2 infection. Individual cDNA molecules were tagged with unique molecular identifiers. TCRdb fed the 5' RACE reads into MiXCR, producing one record per CDR3 protein. This table holds fewer than 65,000 distinct CDR3 sequences, about 10% found once. Looked up from germline, CDR1 is DFQATT and CDR2 is SNEGSKA (reference sequence). The CDR3 loop spans 15 amino acids. V gave up 3 bases and J gave up 14 bases; unmatched junction bases: 16. Sequencing was carried out using whole blood. This TCR was sampled from an adult who was a healthcare worker with PCR-confirmed SARS-CoV-2 infection or an uninfected control (not recorded which). The rearrangement joins TRBV20-1 to TRBJ2-1; 10 bases fit TRBD2. CDR3 in amino acids: CSASRVAGGLVREFF. The CDR3 bases are TGCAGTGCTAGTCGGGTAGCGGGAGGCTTGGTCCGAGAGTTCTTC.